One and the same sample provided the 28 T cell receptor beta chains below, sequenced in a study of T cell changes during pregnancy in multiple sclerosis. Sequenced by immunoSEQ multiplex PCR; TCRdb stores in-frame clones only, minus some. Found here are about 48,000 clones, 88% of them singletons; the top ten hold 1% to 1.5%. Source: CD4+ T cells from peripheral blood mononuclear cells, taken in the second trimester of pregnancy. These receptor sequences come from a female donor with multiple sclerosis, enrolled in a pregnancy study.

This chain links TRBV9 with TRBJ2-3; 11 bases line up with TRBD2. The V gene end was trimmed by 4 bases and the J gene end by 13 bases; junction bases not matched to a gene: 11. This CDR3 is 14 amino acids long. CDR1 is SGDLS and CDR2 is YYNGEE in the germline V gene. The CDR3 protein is CASSFATSGSLKYF. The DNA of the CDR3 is TGTGCCAGCAGCTTTGCTACTAGCGGGAGTTTAAAGTATTTT.

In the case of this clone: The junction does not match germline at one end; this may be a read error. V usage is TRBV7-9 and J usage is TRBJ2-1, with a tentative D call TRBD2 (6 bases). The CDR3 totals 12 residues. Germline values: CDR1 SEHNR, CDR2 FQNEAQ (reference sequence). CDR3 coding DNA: TGTGCCAGCAGTTTAGACCGGGACTCCCAGTTCTTC. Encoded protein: CASSLDRDSQFF.

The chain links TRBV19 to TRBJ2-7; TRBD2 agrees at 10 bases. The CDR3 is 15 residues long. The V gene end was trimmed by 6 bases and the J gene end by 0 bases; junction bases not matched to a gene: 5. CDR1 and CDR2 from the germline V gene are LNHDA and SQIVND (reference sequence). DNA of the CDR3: TGTGCCAGTAGGACTTCTAGCGGGGGCTCCTACGAGCAGTACTTC. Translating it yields CASRTSSGGSYEQYF.

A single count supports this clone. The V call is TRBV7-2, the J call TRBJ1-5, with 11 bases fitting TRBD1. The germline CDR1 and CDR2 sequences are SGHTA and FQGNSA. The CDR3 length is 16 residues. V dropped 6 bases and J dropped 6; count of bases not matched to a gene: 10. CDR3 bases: TGTGCCAGCAGTAATTCCGGGACAGGGGGTACTCAGCCCCAGCATTTT. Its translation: CASSNSGTGGTQPQHF.

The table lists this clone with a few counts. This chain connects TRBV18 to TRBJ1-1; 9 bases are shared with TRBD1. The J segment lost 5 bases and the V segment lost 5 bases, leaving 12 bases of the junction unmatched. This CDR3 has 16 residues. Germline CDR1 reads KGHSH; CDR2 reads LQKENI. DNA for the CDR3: TGTGCCAGCTCAACTATCCCGGGACAGGGAGGGACTGAAGCTTTCTTT. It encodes CASSTIPGQGGTEAFF.

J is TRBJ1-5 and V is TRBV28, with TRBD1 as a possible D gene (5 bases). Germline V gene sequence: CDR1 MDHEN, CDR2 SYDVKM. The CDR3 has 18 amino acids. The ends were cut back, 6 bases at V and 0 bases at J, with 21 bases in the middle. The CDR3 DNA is TGTGCCAGCAGCCGCTTTCTTACGGGGGTGGGTAGCAATCAGCCCCAGCATTTT. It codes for CASSRFLTGVGSNQPQHF.

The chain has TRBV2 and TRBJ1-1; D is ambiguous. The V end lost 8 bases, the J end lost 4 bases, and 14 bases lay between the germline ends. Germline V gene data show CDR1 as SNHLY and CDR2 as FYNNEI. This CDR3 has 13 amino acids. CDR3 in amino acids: CASGPSLGTEAFF. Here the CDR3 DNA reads TGTGCCAGCGGGCCGTCGCTCGGCACTGAAGCTTTCTTT.

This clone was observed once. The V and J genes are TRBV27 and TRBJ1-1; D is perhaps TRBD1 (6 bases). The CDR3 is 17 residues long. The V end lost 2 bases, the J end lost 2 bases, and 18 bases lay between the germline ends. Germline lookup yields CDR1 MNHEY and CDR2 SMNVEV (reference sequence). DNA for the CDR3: TGTGCCAGCAGTTTAAGCAGGGGCCGGTGGGGAAACACTGAAGCTTTCTTT. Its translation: CASSLSRGRWGNTEAFF.

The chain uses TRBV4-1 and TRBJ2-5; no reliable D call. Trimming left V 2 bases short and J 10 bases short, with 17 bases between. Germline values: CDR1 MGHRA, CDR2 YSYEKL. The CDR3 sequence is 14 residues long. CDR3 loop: CASSQNTPRSRQYF. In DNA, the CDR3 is TGCGCCAGCAGCCAAAATACCCCACGGTCGCGCCAGTACTTC.

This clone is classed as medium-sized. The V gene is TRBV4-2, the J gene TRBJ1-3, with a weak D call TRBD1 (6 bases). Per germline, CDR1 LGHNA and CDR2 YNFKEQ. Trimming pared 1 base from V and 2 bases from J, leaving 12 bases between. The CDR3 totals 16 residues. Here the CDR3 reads CASSQGPTGAGNTIYF. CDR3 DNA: TGTGCCAGCAGCCAAGGACCGACAGGAGCTGGAAACACCATATATTTT.

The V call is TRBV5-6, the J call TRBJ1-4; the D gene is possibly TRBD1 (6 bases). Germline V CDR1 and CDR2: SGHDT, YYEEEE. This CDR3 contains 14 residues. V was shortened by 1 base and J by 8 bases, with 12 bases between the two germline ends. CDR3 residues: CASSLTGRREKLFF. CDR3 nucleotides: TGTGCCAGCAGCTTGACAGGGCGGCGGGAAAAACTGTTTTTT.

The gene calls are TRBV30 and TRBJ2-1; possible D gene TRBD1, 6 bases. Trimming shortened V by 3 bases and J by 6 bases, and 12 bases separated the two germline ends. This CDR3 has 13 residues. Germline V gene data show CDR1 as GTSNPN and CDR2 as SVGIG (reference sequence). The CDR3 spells CAWSTGITNEQFF. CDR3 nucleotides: TGTGCCTGGAGCACAGGGATTACCAATGAGCAGTTCTTC.

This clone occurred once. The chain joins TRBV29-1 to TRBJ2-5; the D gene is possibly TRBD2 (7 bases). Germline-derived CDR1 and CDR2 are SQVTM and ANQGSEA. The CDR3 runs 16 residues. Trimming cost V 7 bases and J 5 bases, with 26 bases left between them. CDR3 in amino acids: CSGARGASGAGETQYF. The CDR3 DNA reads TGCAGCGGGGCGAGGGGGGCTAGCGGAGCGGGGGAGACCCAGTACTTC.

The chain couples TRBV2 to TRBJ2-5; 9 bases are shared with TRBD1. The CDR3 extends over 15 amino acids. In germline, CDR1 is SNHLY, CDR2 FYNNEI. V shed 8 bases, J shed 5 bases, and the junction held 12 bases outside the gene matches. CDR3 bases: TGTGCCAGCTTCCTGACCGGGACAGGGCACGAGACCCAGTACTTC. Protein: CASFLTGTGHETQYF. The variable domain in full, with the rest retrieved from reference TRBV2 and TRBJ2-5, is EPEVTQTPSHQVTQMGQEVILRCVPISNHLYFYWYRQILGQKVEFLVSFYNNEISEKSEIFDDQFSVERPDGSNFTLKIRSTKLEDSAMYFCASFLTGTGHETQYFGPGTRLLVL.

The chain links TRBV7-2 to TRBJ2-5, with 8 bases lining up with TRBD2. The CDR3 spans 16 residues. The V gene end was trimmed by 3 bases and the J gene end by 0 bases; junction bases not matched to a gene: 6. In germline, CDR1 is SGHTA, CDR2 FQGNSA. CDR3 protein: CASSFAGGNNQETQYF. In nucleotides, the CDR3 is TGTGCCAGCAGCTTCGCGGGAGGAAACAACCAAGAGACCCAGTACTTC.

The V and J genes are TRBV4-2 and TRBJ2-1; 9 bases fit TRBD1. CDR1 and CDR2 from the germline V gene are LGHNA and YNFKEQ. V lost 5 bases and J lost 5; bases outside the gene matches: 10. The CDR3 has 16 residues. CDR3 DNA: TGTGCCAGCAGCGGATGGACAGGGGTGGCCAACAATGAGCAGTTCTTC. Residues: CASSGWTGVANNEQFF.

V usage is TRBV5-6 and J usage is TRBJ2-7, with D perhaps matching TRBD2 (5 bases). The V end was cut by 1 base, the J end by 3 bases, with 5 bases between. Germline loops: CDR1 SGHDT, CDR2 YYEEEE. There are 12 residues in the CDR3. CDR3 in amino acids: CASSLRGYEQYF. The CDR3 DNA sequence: TGTGCCAGCAGCTTGCGGGGCTACGAGCAGTACTTC.

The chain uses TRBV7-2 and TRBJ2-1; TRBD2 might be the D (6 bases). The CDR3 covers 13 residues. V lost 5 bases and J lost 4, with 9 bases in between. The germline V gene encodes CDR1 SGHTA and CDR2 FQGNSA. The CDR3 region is CASSPGTYNEQFF. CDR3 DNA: TGTGCCAGCAGCCCTGGGACTTACAATGAGCAGTTCTTC.

The CDR3 bases are TGTGCCAGCAGAAAACAGGCGAACACTGAAGCTTTCTTT. This encodes CASRKQANTEAFF. The chain uses TRBV6-1 and TRBJ1-1; D might be TRBD1 (5 bases). Germline loops: CDR1 MNHNS, CDR2 SASEGT. Trimming removed 6 bases from V and 1 base from J, with 9 bases in between. The CDR3 consists of 13 residues.

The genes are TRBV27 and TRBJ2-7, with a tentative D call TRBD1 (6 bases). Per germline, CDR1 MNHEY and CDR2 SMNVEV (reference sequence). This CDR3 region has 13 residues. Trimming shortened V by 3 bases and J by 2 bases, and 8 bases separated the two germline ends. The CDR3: CASSLDSTYEQYF. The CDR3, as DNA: TGTGCCAGCAGTTTGGACAGTACCTACGAGCAGTACTTC.

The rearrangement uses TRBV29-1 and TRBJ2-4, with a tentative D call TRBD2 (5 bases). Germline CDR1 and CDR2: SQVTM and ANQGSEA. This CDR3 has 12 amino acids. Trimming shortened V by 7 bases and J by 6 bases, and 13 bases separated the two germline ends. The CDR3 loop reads CSAHLGGNIQYF. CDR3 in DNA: TGCAGCGCCCACTTAGGAGGAAACATTCAGTACTTC.

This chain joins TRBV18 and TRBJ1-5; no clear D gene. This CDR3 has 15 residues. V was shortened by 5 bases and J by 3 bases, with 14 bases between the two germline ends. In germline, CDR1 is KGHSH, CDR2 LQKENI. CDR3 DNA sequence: TGTGCCAGCTCAGCTCTTGCGGGAAACAATCAGCCCCAGCATTTT. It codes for CASSALAGNNQPQHF.

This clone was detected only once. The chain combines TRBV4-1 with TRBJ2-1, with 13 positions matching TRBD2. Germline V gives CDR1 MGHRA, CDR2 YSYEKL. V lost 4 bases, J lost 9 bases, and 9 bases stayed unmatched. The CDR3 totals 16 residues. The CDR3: CASSRGTSGEFIEQFF. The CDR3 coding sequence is TGCGCCAGCAGCCGGGGGACTAGCGGGGAGTTCATTGAGCAGTTCTTC.

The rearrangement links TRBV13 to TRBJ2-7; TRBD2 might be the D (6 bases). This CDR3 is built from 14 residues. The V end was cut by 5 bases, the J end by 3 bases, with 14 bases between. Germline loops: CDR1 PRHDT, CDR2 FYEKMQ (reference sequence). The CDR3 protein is CASSGKDYYYEQYF. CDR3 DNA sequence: TGTGCCAGCAGCGGAAAGGACTACTACTACGAGCAGTACTTC.

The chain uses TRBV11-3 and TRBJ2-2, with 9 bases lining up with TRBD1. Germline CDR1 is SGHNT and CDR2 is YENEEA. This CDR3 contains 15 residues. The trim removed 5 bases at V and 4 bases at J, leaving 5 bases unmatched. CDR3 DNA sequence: TGTGCCAGCAGCCCGGGACAGGGAGGCACCGGGGAGCTGTTTTTT. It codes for CASSPGQGGTGELFF.

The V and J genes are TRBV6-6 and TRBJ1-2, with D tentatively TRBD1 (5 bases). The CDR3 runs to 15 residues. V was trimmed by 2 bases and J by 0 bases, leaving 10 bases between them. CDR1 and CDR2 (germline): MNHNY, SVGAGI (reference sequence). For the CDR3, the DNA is TGTGCCAGCAGTTACGTTCAGGGAACTAACTATGGCTACACCTTC. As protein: CASSYVQGTNYGYTF.

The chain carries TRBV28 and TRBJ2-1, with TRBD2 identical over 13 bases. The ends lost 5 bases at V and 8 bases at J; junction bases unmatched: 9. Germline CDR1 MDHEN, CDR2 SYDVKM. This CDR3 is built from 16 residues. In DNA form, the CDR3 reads TGTGCCAGCAGTATTCGGACTAGCGGGAGTGTCTATGAGCAGTTCTTC. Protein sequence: CASSIRTSGSVYEQFF. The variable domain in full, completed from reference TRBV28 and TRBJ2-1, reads DVKVTQSSRYLVKRTGEKVFLECVQDMDHENMFWYRQDPGLGLRLIYFSYDVKMKEKGDIPEGYSVSREKKERFSLILESASTNQTSMYLCASSIRTSGSVYEQFFGPGTRLTVL.

The CDR3 nucleotides are TGCGCCAGCAGCCTTGACAGGGATCAGCCCCAGCATTTT. Translating gives CASSLDRDQPQHF. The chain combines TRBV5-1 with TRBJ1-5; 7 nucleotides line up with TRBD1. CDR3 length equals 13 residues. V lost 4 bases and J lost 5; bases outside the gene matches: 3. Germline V lookup: CDR1 SGHRS, CDR2 YFSETQ.